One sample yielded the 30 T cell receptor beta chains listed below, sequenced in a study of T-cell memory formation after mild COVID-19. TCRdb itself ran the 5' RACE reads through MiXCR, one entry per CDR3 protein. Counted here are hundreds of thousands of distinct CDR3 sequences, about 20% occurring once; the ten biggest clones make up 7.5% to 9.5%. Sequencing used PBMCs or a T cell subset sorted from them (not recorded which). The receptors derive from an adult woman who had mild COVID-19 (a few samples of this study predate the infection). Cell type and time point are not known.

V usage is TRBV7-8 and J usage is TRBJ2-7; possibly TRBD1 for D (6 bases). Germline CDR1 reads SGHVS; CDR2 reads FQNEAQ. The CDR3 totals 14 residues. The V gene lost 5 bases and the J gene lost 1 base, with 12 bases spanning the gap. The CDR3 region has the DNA TGTGCCAGCAGCCGCAACAGGGTATCCTACGAGCAGTACTTC. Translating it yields CASSRNRVSYEQYF.

The CDR3 is CSARDVWVPDEQYF. The CDR3 DNA is TGCAGTGCTAGAGATGTTTGGGTCCCCGACGAGCAGTACTTC. The chain is built from TRBV20-1 and TRBJ2-7, with no clear D. From germline, CDR1 is DFQATT and CDR2 SNEGSKA (reference sequence). V dropped 0 bases and J dropped 5 bases, with 14 bases sitting between them. The CDR3 runs to 14 residues.

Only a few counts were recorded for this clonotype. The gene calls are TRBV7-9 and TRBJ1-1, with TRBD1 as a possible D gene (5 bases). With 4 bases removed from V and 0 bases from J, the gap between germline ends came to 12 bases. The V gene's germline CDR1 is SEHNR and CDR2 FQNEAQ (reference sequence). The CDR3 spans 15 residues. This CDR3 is CASSSSRGVNTEAFF. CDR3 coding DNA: TGTGCCAGCAGCTCCAGTCGGGGGGTGAACACTGAAGCTTTCTTT.

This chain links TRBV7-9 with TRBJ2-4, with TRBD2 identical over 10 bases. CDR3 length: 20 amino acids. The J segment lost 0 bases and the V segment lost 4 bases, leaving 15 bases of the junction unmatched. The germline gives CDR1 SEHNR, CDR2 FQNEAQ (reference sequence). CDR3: CASSSAGLAGAPLAKNIQYF. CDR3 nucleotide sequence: TGTGCCAGCAGCTCCGCCGGTCTAGCGGGGGCCCCATTAGCCAAAAACATTCAGTACTTC.

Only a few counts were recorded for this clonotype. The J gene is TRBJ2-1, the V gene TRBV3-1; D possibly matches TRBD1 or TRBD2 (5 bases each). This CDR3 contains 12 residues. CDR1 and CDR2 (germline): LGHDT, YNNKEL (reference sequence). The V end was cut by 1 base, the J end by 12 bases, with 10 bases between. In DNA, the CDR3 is TGTGCCAGCAGCCAAGGGGGGTGGGGGCAGTTCTTC. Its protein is CASSQGGWGQFF.

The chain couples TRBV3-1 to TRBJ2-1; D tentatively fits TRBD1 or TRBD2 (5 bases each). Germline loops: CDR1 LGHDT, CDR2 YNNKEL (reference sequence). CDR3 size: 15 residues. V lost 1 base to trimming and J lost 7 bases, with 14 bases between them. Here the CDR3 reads CASSQGSLAGNEQFF. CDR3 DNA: TGTGCCAGCAGCCAAGGGTCGCTAGCAGGGAATGAGCAGTTCTTC.

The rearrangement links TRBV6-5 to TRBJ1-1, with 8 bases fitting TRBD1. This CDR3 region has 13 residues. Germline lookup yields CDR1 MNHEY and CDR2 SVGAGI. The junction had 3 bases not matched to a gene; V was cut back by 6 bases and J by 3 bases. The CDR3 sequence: CASRIQGDTEAFF. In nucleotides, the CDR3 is TGTGCCAGCAGGATACAGGGGGACACTGAAGCTTTCTTT.

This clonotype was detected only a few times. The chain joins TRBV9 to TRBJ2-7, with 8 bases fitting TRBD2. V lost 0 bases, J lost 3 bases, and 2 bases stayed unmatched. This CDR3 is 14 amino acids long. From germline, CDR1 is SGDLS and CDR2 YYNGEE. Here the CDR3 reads CASSVDSGGYEQYF. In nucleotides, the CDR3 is TGTGCCAGCAGCGTAGACAGCGGGGGCTACGAGCAGTACTTC.

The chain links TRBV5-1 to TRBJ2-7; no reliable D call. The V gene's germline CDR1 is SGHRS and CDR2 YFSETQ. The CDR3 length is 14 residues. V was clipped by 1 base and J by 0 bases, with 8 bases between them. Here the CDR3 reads CASSLQASSYEQYF. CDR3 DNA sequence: TGCGCCAGCAGCTTGCAGGCTAGCTCCTACGAGCAGTACTTC. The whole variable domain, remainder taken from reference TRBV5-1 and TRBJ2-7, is KAGVTQTPRYLIKTRGQQVTLSCSPISGHRSVSWYQQTPGQGLQFLFEYFSETQRNKGNFPGRFSGRQFSNSRSEMNVSTLELGDSALYLCASSLQASSYEQYFGPGTRLTVT.

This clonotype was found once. This CDR3 reads CASSQRTGTPGYTF. For the CDR3, the DNA is TGTGCCAGCAGCCAGCGGACAGGGACCCCTGGCTACACCTTC. This chain connects TRBV7-9 to TRBJ1-2, with 8 bases aligning to TRBD1. This CDR3 comprises 14 residues. V trimming: 5 bases; J trimming: 7 bases; junction bases outside the gene matches: 9. Germline V gives CDR1 SEHNR, CDR2 FQNEAQ (reference sequence). The whole variable domain, remainder taken from reference TRBV7-9 and TRBJ1-2, is DTGVSQNPRHKITKRGQNVTFRCDPISEHNRLYWYRQTLGQGPEFLTYFQNEAQLEKSRLLSDRFSAERPKGSFSTLEIQRTEQGDSAMYLCASSQRTGTPGYTFGSGTRLTVV.

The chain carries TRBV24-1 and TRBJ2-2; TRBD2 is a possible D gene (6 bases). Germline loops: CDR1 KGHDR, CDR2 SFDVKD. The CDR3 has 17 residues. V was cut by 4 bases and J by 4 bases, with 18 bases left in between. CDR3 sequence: CATSDPPTSHGTGELFF. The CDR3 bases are TGTGCCACCAGTGACCCTCCAACTAGCCACGGCACCGGGGAGCTGTTTTTT.

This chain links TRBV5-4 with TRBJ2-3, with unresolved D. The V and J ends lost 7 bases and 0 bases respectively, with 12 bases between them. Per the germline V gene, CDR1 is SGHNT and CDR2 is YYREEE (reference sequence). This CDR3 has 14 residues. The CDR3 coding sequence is TGTGCCAGCCAAGGGCAGAGAAGCACAGATACGCAGTATTTT. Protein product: CASQGQRSTDTQYF.

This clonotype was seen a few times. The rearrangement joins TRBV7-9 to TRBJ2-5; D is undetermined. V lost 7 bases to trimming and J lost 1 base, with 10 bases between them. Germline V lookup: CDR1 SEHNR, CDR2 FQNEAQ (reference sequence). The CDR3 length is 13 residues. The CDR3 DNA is TGTGCCAGCATTAGGCCGGGCCAAGAGACCCAGTACTTC. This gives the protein CASIRPGQETQYF. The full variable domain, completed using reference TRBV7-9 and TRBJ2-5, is DTGVSQNPRHKITKRGQNVTFRCDPISEHNRLYWYRQTLGQGPEFLTYFQNEAQLEKSRLLSDRFSAERPKGSFSTLEIQRTEQGDSAMYLCASIRPGQETQYFGPGTRLLVL.

The CDR3 reads CSGQGNLGNTIYF. As DNA, the CDR3 is TGCAGTGGACAGGGGAATCTCGGAAACACCATATATTTT. The V and J genes are TRBV20-1 and TRBJ1-3, with 8 bases matching TRBD1. The CDR3 totals 13 residues. The trim removed 7 bases at V and 4 bases at J, leaving 6 bases unmatched. The germline gives CDR1 DFQATT, CDR2 SNEGSKA (reference sequence).

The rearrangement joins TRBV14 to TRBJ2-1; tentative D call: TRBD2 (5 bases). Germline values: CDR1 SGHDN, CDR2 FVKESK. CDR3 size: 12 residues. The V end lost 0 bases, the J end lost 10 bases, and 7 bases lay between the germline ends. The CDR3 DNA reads TGTGCCAGCAGCCAAGAACCGGGGGAGCAGTTCTTC. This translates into CASSQEPGEQFF.

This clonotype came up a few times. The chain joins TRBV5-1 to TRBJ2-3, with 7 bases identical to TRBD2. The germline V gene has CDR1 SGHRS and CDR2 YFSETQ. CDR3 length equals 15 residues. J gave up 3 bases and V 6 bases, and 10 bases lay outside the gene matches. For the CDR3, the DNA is TGCGCCAGCAACAAATCCGGGACTAAAACAGATACGCAGTATTTT. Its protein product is CASNKSGTKTDTQYF.

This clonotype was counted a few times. The CDR3 DNA sequence: TGCAGTGCTAGAGATCCCCCAGTTTCTGAAGCTTTCTTT. Translated, it gives CSARDPPVSEAFF. This rearrangement joins TRBV20-1 to TRBJ1-1; D ambiguous. V was shortened by 0 bases and J by 6 bases, with 11 bases between the two germline ends. The germline V gene encodes CDR1 DFQATT and CDR2 SNEGSKA (reference sequence). This CDR3 is 13 amino acids long.

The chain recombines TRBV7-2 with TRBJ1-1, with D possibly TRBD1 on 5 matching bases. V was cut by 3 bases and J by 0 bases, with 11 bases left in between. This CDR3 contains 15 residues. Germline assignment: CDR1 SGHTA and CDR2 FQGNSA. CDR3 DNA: TGTGCCAGCAGCTTCCAGGGAACTCTGAACACTGAAGCTTTCTTT. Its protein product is CASSFQGTLNTEAFF.

CDR3 amino acids: CASSLAHSSNYGYTF. CDR3 bases: TGTGCCAGCAGCTTAGCGCATAGTTCTAACTATGGCTACACCTTC. The genes are TRBV7-9 and TRBJ1-2; D remains unclear. Trimming took off 0 bases at V and 0 bases at J, with 8 bases between the two ends. Germline values: CDR1 SEHNR, CDR2 FQNEAQ (reference sequence). This CDR3 contains 15 residues.

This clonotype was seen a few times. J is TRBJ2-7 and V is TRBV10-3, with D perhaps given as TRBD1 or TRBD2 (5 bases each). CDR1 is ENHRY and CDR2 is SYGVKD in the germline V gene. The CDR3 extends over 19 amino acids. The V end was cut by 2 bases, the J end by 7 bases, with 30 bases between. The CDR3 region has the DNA TGTGCCATCAGTGAGGAGGACCCGGGGTACTTCGGAGCTGAGGGGGAGCAGTACTTC. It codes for CAISEEDPGYFGAEGEQYF.

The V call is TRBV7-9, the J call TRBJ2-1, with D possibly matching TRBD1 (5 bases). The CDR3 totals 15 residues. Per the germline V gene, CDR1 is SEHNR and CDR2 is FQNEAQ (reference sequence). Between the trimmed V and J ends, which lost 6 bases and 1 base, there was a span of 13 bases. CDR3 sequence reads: CASRDGRASYNEQFF. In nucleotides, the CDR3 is TGTGCCAGCAGGGATGGCAGGGCGTCCTACAATGAGCAGTTCTTC.

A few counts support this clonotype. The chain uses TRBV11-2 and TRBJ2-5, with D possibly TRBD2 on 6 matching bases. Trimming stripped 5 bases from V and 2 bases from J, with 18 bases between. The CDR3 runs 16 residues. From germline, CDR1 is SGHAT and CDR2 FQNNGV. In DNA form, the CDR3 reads TGTGCCAGCAGCCACCGGCTCGGGGGAGCGCAAGAGACCCAGTACTTC. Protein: CASSHRLGGAQETQYF.

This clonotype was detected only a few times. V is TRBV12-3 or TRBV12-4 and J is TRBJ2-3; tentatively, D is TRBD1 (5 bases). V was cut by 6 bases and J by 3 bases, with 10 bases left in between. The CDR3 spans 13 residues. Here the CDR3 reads CASRGRATDTQYF. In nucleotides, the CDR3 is TGTGCCAGCAGGGGGCGAGCAACAGATACGCAGTATTTT.

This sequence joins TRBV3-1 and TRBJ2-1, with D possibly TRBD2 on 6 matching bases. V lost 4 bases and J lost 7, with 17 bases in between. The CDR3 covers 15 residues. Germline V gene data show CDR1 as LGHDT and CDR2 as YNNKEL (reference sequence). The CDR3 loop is CASSPRGVRGNEQFF. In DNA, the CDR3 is TGTGCCAGCAGCCCCAGAGGGGTTCGGGGGAATGAGCAGTTCTTC.

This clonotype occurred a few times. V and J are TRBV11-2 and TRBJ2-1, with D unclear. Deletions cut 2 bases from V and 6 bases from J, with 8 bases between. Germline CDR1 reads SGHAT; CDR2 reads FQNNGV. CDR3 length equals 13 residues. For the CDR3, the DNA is TGTGCCAGCAGCTTAAGTGCTAGCAATGAGCAGTTCTTC. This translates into CASSLSASNEQFF.

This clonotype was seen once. In DNA, the CDR3 is TGTGCCAGCAGCTTTTCATTGGGGTACTATGGCTACACCTTC. This gives the protein CASSFSLGYYGYTF. V and J are TRBV5-6 and TRBJ1-2; unclear D gene. V lost 2 bases to trimming and J lost 3 bases, with 11 bases between them. Germline V CDR1 and CDR2: SGHDT, YYEEEE. CDR3 length: 14 residues.

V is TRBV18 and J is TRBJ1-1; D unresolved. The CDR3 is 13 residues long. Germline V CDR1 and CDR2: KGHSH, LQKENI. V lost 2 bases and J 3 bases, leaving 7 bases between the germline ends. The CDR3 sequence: CASSPSSYTEAFF. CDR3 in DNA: TGTGCCAGCTCACCATCCAGTTACACTGAAGCTTTCTTT.

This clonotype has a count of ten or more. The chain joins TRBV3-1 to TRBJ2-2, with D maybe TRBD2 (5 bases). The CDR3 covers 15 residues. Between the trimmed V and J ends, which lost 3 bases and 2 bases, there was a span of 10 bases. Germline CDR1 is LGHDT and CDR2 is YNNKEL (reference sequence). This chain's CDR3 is CASSQGSGNTGELFF. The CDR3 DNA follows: TGTGCCAGCAGCCAGGGAAGCGGTAACACCGGGGAGCTGTTTTTT.

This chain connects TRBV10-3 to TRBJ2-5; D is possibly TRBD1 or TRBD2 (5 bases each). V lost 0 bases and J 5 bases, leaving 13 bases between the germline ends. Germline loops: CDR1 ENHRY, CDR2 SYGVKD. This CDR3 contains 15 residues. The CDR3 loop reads CAISESPRGGETQYF. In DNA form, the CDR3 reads TGTGCCATCAGTGAGTCGCCACGGGGCGGGGAGACCCAGTACTTC.

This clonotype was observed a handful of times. CDR3 region: CASSSSGVGGYQPQHF. The DNA of the CDR3 is TGTGCCAGCAGCTCCTCAGGGGTTGGGGGTTATCAGCCCCAGCATTTT. The genes are TRBV7-2 and TRBJ1-5, with D tentatively TRBD1 (6 bases). The germline V gene has CDR1 SGHTA and CDR2 FQGNSA. This CDR3 region has 16 residues. The V end lost 4 bases, the J end lost 5 bases, and 18 bases lay between the germline ends.